The rows below give T cell receptor beta chains drawn from one sample of a study of shared clonotypes between healthy human individuals. The repertoire was sequenced with immunoSEQ multiplex PCR; TCRdb's copy has only in-frame clones and lacks some. The table lists about 2.3 million clones, 93% of them singletons. Sequencing was carried out using naive CD4+ T cells from PBMCs. These receptors were taken from a man between 18 and 29 years old in good health. Some clones in this sample may be carry-over from other donors' samples. Both conserved end residues are part of each CDR3. Each record gives: D gene, clone size, V gene, CDR3 protein. A D gene is named only where the DNA matches it firmly. Where a row states a size, it is once, few, many or the class of an expanded clone; other rows omit it.

>.|.|TRBV6-5
CASRSFNTGELFF
>.|.|TRBV19
CASRDGRTSNEQFF
>.|.|TRBV5-1
CASSLEGRTSRETQYF
>.|.|TRBV15
CATSRDLGGSLDEQYF
>.|.|TRBV7-2
CASSLGFRASSTDTQYF
>.|few|TRBV30
CAWRPPPGNTEAFF
>.|once|TRBV30
CAWGQGQKNIQYF
>.|.|TRBV5-5
CASSDQREATDTQYF
>.|.|TRBV11-2
CASSFGTGPGEAFF
>.|.|TRBV5-1
CASSLGPSYGYTF
>.|.|TRBV29-1
CSAYSGQLNTEAFF
>TRBD2|once|TRBV9
CASSTGLAAIETQYF
>.|.|TRBV7-9
CASSLRLGTDTQYF
>.|.|TRBV7-8
CASSVGGDNEKLFF
>TRBD1|.|TRBV5-6
CASSPRLRDRGLGGYTF
>TRBD1|.|TRBV27
CASSWGTGPYEQYF
>.|.|TRBV30
CAWSRVTNEKLFF